This paragraph covers one TCR beta chain sequence. This sample was taken from a study of blood T cell repertoires in COVID-19. Study in general: Sources were T cells, B-cell-depleted T cells, or PBMCs; the material itself was cDNA or gDNA.

Losses at the gene ends were 0 bases for V and 10 bases for J; bases not matched to a gene: 7. Germline lookup yields CDR1 SGHNT and CDR2 YYREEE (reference sequence). The CDR3 runs 15 residues. The method was immunoSEQ multiplex PCR; TCRdb's version includes in-frame clones alone and lacks a portion of them. The sample includes roughly 430,000 clones, approximately 91% of them seen just once. The clonotype comes from a woman between 40 and 50 years old with acute COVID-19. Sample: PBMCs or T cells enriched from blood (not recorded which). The chain carries TRBV5-4 and TRBJ1-6, with 7 bases aligning to TRBD1. Written as DNA, the CDR3 is TGTGCCAGCAGCTTGGAGGGGGCGCGGTCCTCACCCCTCCACTTT. Protein product: CASSLEGARSSPLHF.